These 23 T cell receptor beta chains were all obtained from the same sample, sequenced in a study of early T cells in non-severe SARS-CoV-2 infection. TCRdb called the 5' RACE reads again in MiXCR, with one record for every CDR3 protein. The repertoire holds around 60,000 distinct CDR3 sequences, with around 12% as singletons. Sequenced material: whole blood. Receptor source: an adult who was a healthcare worker with PCR-confirmed SARS-CoV-2 infection or an uninfected control (not recorded which).

J is TRBJ1-1 and V is TRBV6-1; possible D gene TRBD1, 5 bases. Trimming shortened V by 7 bases and J by 1 base, and 10 bases separated the two germline ends. Per germline, CDR1 MNHNS and CDR2 SASEGT. The CDR3 has 13 amino acids. CDR3 nucleotides: TGTGCCAGCACCGGGACCAAGAACACTGAAGCTTTCTTT. Its protein product is CASTGTKNTEAFF.

The table lists this clonotype with a few counts. In nucleotides, the CDR3 is TGTGCCAGCAGTTTCCCGGGACTAGCGGGAGATCGAACCGGGGAGCTGTTTTTT. Its protein product is CASSFPGLAGDRTGELFF. The chain has TRBV28 and TRBJ2-2, with TRBD2 matching over 14 bases. CDR3 length: 18 amino acids. The V and J ends lost 3 bases and 5 bases, in that order; junction bases with no gene match: 8. CDR1 MDHEN and CDR2 SYDVKM come from the germline V gene.

This clonotype was seen ten or more times. This rearrangement joins TRBV5-4 to TRBJ1-4, with TRBD1 matching over 8 bases. The J segment lost 7 bases and the V segment lost 3 bases, leaving 5 bases of the junction unmatched. The CDR3 totals 14 residues. The V gene's germline CDR1 is SGHNT and CDR2 YYREEE (reference sequence). For the CDR3, the DNA is TGTGCCAGCAGCTCCGACAGGGGAGGTGAAAAACTGTTTTTT. Amino acids: CASSSDRGGEKLFF.

V usage is TRBV28 and J usage is TRBJ1-5; D not resolved. This CDR3 is built from 12 residues. The germline V and J ends were trimmed by 10 bases and 4 bases, with 11 bases remaining between them. Germline CDR1 is MDHEN and CDR2 is SYDVKM. The CDR3 DNA reads as TGTGCCACTGACGGCCCTAATCAGCCCCAGCATTTT. This gives the protein CATDGPNQPQHF.

This clonotype was recorded a few times. The V gene is TRBV7-9, the J gene TRBJ2-1, with 9 bases fitting TRBD1. The V gene end was trimmed by 3 bases and the J gene end by 9 bases; junction bases not matched to a gene: 6. The CDR3 is 14 amino acids. CDR1 is SEHNR and CDR2 is FQNEAQ in the germline V gene (reference sequence). The CDR3 nucleotides read TGTGCCAGCAGCTTGGGACAGGGAATGGGTGAGCAGTTCTTC. Translation gives CASSLGQGMGEQFF.

The gene calls are TRBV11-2 and TRBJ2-7; the D is unclear. CDR1 SGHAT and CDR2 FQNNGV come from the germline V gene. The V gene lost 5 bases and the J gene lost 1 base, with 18 bases spanning the gap. This CDR3 spans 16 amino acids. CDR3 loop: CASSPRTRSWSYEQYF. DNA of the CDR3: TGTGCCAGCAGCCCTCGTACCCGGAGTTGGTCCTACGAGCAGTACTTC.

This clonotype was detected ten times or more. J is TRBJ2-3 and V is TRBV4-1; D could derive from TRBD1 or TRBD2 (5 bases each). The germline V gene has CDR1 MGHRA and CDR2 YSYEKL. The CDR3 runs to 15 residues. V was clipped by 4 bases and J by 3 bases, with 14 bases between them. The DNA for the CDR3 is TGCGCCAGCAGCCTAGGTGGGGGACCGACAGATACGCAGTATTTT. It encodes CASSLGGGPTDTQYF.

A word on this clonotype: A read error may be the cause here, since a much bigger clone is one base away. The conserved closing phenylalanine or tryptophan is absent in this CDR3, likely reflecting a read error. The chain has TRBV20-1 and TRBJ2-6, with D possibly being TRBD1 (6 bases). V was pared by 6 bases and J by 0 bases, with 9 bases between. Germline lookup yields CDR1 DFQATT and CDR2 SNEGSKA (reference sequence). The length of the CDR3 is 14 residues. The CDR3 nucleotides read TGCAGTGCCAACAGGGACTCTGGGGCCAACGTCCTGACTTCC. Translated: CSANRDSGANVLTS.

This clonotype was found a few times. J is TRBJ2-1 and V is TRBV7-9; 8 bases are shared with TRBD2. Germline trimming cut 2 bases from V and 2 bases from J; bases unmatched to any gene: 8. CDR1 and CDR2 (germline): SEHNR, FQNEAQ (reference sequence). The CDR3 sequence is 17 residues long. The CDR3 loop is CASSLWLLAGTYNEQFF. CDR3 DNA sequence: TGTGCCAGCAGCTTATGGCTGCTAGCGGGCACCTACAATGAGCAGTTCTTC.

This clonotype came up many times. The CDR3 DNA reads as TGTGCCAGCAGCTTAGGAGGCGGCCGGACTGAAGCTTTCTTT. Its translation: CASSLGGGRTEAFF. The V call is TRBV11-2, the J call TRBJ1-1; D is uncertain. Trimming cost V 1 base and J 5 bases, with 11 bases left between them. Germline CDR1 reads SGHAT; CDR2 reads FQNNGV. The CDR3 spans 14 residues.

The V gene is TRBV2, the J gene TRBJ2-5, with D perhaps TRBD1 (6 bases). This CDR3 is 14 amino acids long. Germline assignment: CDR1 SNHLY and CDR2 FYNNEI. V was shortened by 6 bases and J by 4 bases, with 15 bases between the two germline ends. DNA for the CDR3: TGTGCCAGCAGCGAGGGACAAATTACAGAGACCCAGTACTTC. It specifies CASSEGQITETQYF.

Only a few counts were recorded for this clonotype. V and J are TRBV27 and TRBJ1-4; 8 nucleotides align to TRBD1. V lost 6 bases to trimming and J lost 5 bases; unmatched junction nucleotides: 14. This CDR3 comprises 17 residues. CDR1 and CDR2 from the germline V gene are MNHEY and SMNVEV (reference sequence). The CDR3 DNA sequence: TGTGCCAGCAGAGTGAACGGCCAGGGGGCGTTGAATGAAAAACTGTTTTTT. It specifies CASRVNGQGALNEKLFF.

This clonotype was recorded many times. The V call is TRBV5-4, the J call TRBJ1-1; maybe TRBD1 (5 bases). Trimming pared 0 bases from V and 6 bases from J, leaving 9 bases between. Looked up from germline, CDR1 is SGHNT and CDR2 is YYREEE (reference sequence). The CDR3 covers 13 residues. CDR3 sequence: CASSLGTYAEAFF. CDR3 sequence (DNA): TGTGCCAGCAGCTTGGGGACATACGCTGAAGCTTTCTTT.

In this sample, this clonotype turned up a few times. V and J are TRBV18 and TRBJ2-2, with 9 bases aligning to TRBD1. The CDR3 spans 16 residues. Trimming at V came to 2 bases and at J to 4 bases, leaving 5 bases not matched to a gene. Per the germline V gene, CDR1 is KGHSH and CDR2 is LQKENI. The CDR3 region has the DNA TGTGCCAGCTCACCATTCGGGACAGGGCCCACCGGGGAGCTGTTTTTT. This codes for CASSPFGTGPTGELFF.

Ten or more counts support this clonotype. The rearrangement joins TRBV10-3 to TRBJ2-1, with TRBD2 matching over 9 bases. Germline loops: CDR1 ENHRY, CDR2 SYGVKD. The CDR3 runs 12 residues. Germline trimming cut 2 bases from V and 12 bases from J; bases unmatched to any gene: 2. The CDR3 here is CAISEGTSWQFF. The CDR3 bases are TGTGCCATCAGTGAGGGGACTAGCTGGCAGTTCTTC.

The chain couples TRBV28 to TRBJ2-1; 7 nucleotides line up with TRBD1. Trimming at V came to 4 bases and at J to 6 bases, leaving 9 bases not matched to a gene. CDR3 size: 15 residues. Germline values: CDR1 MDHEN, CDR2 SYDVKM. CDR3 DNA: TGTGCCAGCAGTTCCCTCCCGACAGGGCGCAATGAGCAGTTCTTC. Its protein product is CASSSLPTGRNEQFF.

This clonotype was seen a handful of times. The chain couples TRBV7-2 to TRBJ2-7, with 11 bases matching TRBD2. Germline CDR1 reads SGHTA; CDR2 reads FQGNSA. CDR3 length: 16 residues. Trimming took 5 bases from V and 0 from J; bases not matched to a gene: 6. The CDR3 region is CASSTGTSGYSYEQYF. The CDR3 DNA follows: TGTGCCAGCAGCACAGGGACTAGCGGTTACTCCTACGAGCAGTACTTC.

This clonotype occurred a few times. The gene calls are TRBV11-2 and TRBJ2-2, with 9 bases that match TRBD1. Germline lookup yields CDR1 SGHAT and CDR2 FQNNGV. With 4 bases clipped from V and 5 bases from J, the junction kept 8 bases outside the gene matches. The CDR3 has 16 residues. DNA of the CDR3: TGTGCCAGCAGCTACGGCGGGACAGGGAGGACCGGGGAGCTGTTTTTT. Its protein is CASSYGGTGRTGELFF.

This clonotype was counted a few times. V gene TRBV6-2 or TRBV6-3 combines with J gene TRBJ2-5; no clear D. Germline-derived CDR1 and CDR2 are MNHEY and SVGEGT. V lost 5 bases and J lost 4, with 8 bases in between. This CDR3 contains 12 residues. CDR3 coding DNA: TGTGCCAGCAGTCGGACGGGAGAGACCCAGTACTTC. Translated, it gives CASSRTGETQYF.

The genes are TRBV27 and TRBJ1-1; 9 nucleotides line up with TRBD1. V dropped 2 bases and J dropped 11; count of bases not matched to a gene: 6. Per the germline V gene, CDR1 is MNHEY and CDR2 is SMNVEV (reference sequence). CDR3 length: 13 amino acids. As DNA, the CDR3 is TGTGCCAGCAGTTTACGTTTGGGGACAGGGGCTTTCTTT. Translating gives CASSLRLGTGAFF.

There are a few counts of this clonotype. The V and J genes are TRBV7-9 and TRBJ2-7, with unresolved D. This CDR3 has 13 residues. V lost 7 bases and J lost 3, with 13 bases in between. The germline V gene encodes CDR1 SEHNR and CDR2 FQNEAQ (reference sequence). In DNA form, the CDR3 reads TGTGCCAGCAACTTTCCTCCTGGCTACGAGCAGTACTTC. Protein: CASNFPPGYEQYF.

This clonotype has a count of ten or more. This chain links TRBV6-6 with TRBJ2-1; D gene uncertain. The germline CDR1 and CDR2 sequences are MNHNY and SVGAGI (reference sequence). The length of the CDR3 is 14 residues. With 2 bases removed from V and 7 bases from J, the gap between germline ends came to 12 bases. The CDR3 here is CASSYGLTGNEQFF. The CDR3 bases are TGTGCCAGCAGTTACGGGTTAACTGGGAATGAGCAGTTCTTC.

The chain couples TRBV6-5 to TRBJ2-1; the match to TRBD2 covers 11 bases. The germline CDR1 and CDR2 sequences are MNHEY and SVGAGI. This CDR3 has 14 amino acids. V shed 6 bases and J 6 bases; nucleotides not matched to a gene: 4. The CDR3 nucleotides are TGTGCCAGCAGAGTAGCGGGAGGGCCCAATGAGCAGTTCTTC. It codes for CASRVAGGPNEQFF.